This TCR beta chain originates from a study of CD8+ T cells in alopecia areata. Sequencing templates came from extracted RNA that was reverse transcribed into cDNA. Only in-frame clones appear in the TCRdb table, and some are missing; sequencing was by immunoSEQ multiplex PCR. The data hold around 150,000 clones, with 50% to 65% observed a single time. PBMCs were stained for CD3, CD4 and CD8, and CD4+ and CD8+ T cells were sorted. The CDR3 is 17 amino acids. Per germline, CDR1 SGDLS and CDR2 YYNGEE. Trimming stripped 2 bases from V and 6 bases from J, with 22 bases between. What was sequenced was CD4+ T cells sorted from blood. This sequence originates from a human donor in good health. This chain uses TRBV9 with TRBJ2-3; D gene ambiguous. For the CDR3, the DNA is TGTGCCAGCAGCGTCCCTGGGTCTCAATATATGGCGGATACGCAGTATTTT. This sequence encodes CASSVPGSQYMADTQYF.